The entry that follows covers one T cell receptor (beta chain) sequence. Its antigen is still unknown. Random-hexamer reverse transcription was applied to roughly 0.5 to 1 ug RNA. Amplification of TCR beta CDR3 by immunoSEQ multiplex PCR spanned 54 Vbeta and 13 Jbeta. TCRdb re-derived calls from the immunoSEQ multiplex PCR reads in MiXCR, one entry per CDR3 protein. This sample has over 65,000 distinct CDR3 sequences, with approximately 94% found just once. The trim removed 3 bases at V and 9 bases at J, leaving 12 bases unmatched. The CDR3 has 16 residues. Germline assignment: CDR1 KGHDR and CDR2 SFDVKD. The record originates from a study of CD8 T cells in Susac syndrome. General observations from the study: Acknowledgment was made by the study that its TCR sequencing and HLA analysis involved a relatively small number of individuals.

The sample comprised CD4+ T cells from PBMCs. This TCR was recovered from a human donor with Susac syndrome. The V gene is TRBV24-1, the J gene TRBJ2-1, with TRBD1 identical over 8 bases. This chain's CDR3 is CATSDAAGTGGIEQFF. The CDR3 DNA sequence: TGTGCCACCAGTGATGCAGCCGGGACAGGCGGCATTGAGCAGTTCTTC.